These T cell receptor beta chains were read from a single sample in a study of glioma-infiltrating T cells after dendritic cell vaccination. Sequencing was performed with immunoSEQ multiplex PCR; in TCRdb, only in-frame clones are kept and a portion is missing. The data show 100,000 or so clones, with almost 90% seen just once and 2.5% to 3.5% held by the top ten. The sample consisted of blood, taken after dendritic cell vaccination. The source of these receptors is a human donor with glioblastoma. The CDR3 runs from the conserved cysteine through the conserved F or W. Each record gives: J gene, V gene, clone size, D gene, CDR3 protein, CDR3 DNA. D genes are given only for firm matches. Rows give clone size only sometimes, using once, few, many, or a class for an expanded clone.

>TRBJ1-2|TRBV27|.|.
CASSFLDLGGYTF
TGTGCCAGCAGTTTTCTAGATCTAGGCGGCTACACCTTC
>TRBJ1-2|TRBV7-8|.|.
CASSGQTYGYTF
TGTGCCAGCAGCGGGCAGACCTATGGCTACACCTTC
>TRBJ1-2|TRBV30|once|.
CAWETTHRVGNYGYTF
TGTGCCTGGGAAACTACCCACAGGGTCGGGAACTATGGCTACACCTTC
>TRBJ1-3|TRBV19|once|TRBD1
CASSIDRDSGNTIYF
TGTGCCAGTAGTATAGATCGGGACAGTGGAAACACCATATATTTT
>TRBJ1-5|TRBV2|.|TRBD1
CASSALGQGVGQPQHF
TGTGCCAGCAGCGCGCTGGGACAGGGAGTAGGACAGCCCCAGCATTTT
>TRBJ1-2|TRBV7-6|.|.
CASSLTENTGYTF
TGTGCCAGCAGCCTGACAGAGAATACGGGCTACACCTTC
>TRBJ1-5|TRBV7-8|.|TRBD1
CASSLRGDRAGQPQHF
TGTGCCAGCAGCTTGCGGGGCGACAGGGCTGGTCAGCCCCAGCATTTT
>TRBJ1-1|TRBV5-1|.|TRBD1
CASSWGTGHTEAFF
TGCGCCAGCAGCTGGGGGACAGGGCACACTGAAGCTTTCTTT
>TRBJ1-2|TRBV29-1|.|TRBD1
CSVEGGTGYGYTF
TGCAGCGTTGAGGGGGGGACAGGTTATGGCTACACCTTC
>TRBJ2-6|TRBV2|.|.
CASSPGGSGANVLTF
TGTGCCAGCAGTCCAGGGGGGTCTGGGGCCAACGTCCTGACTTTC
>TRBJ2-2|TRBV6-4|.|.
CASSAGTVNTGELFF
TGTGCCAGCAGCGCCGGGACTGTGAACACCGGGGAGCTGTTTTTT
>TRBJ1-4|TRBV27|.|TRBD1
CASSLGRGREKLFF
TGTGCCAGCAGTTTGGGCAGGGGGCGTGAAAAACTGTTTTTT
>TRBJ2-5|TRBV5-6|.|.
CASSLGQGYQETQYF
TGTGCCAGCAGCTTGGGGCAGGGGTACCAAGAGACCCAGTACTTC
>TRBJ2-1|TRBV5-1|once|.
CASSSAWTGGVNEQFF
TGCGCCAGCAGCTCCGCCTGGACTGGCGGGGTTAATGAGCAGTTCTTC
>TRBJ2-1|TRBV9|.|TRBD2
CASSASGGASEQFF
TGTGCCAGCAGCGCTAGCGGGGGGGCGTCTGAGCAGTTCTTC
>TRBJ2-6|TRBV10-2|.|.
CASGPGGSGANVLTF
TGCGCCAGCGGGCCCGGGGGATCTGGGGCCAACGTCCTGACTTTC
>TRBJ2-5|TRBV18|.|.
CASSLMWGEETQYF
TGTGCCAGCTCCCTAATGTGGGGGGAAGAGACCCAGTACTTC
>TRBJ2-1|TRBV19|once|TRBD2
CASSPTSGTQFF
TGTGCCAGTAGTCCTACTAGCGGGACACAGTTCTTC
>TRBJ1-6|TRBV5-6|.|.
CASSNSLSSYNSPLHF
TGTGCCAGCAGCAACAGCTTAAGCTCCTATAATTCACCCCTCCACTTT
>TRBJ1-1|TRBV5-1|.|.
CASSLERVDTEAFF
TGCGCCAGCAGCTTGGAACGAGTGGACACTGAAGCTTTCTTT
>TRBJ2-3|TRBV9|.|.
CASSVVHTDTQYF
TGTGCCAGCAGCGTAGTACACACAGATACGCAGTATTTT
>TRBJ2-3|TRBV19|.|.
CASSMGLLDTQYF
TGTGCCAGTAGTATGGGACTGTTGGATACGCAGTATTTT
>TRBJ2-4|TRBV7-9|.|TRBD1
CASSPRDSLLRAKNIQYF
TGTGCCAGCAGCCCTAGGGACAGCCTGCTTCGGGCCAAAAACATTCAGTACTTC
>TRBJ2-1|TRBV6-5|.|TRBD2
CASSYGGRGHNEQFF
TGTGCCAGCAGTTACGGCGGGAGAGGCCACAATGAGCAGTTCTTC
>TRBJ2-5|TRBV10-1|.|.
CASSDPNSGQETQYF
TGCGCCAGCAGTGATCCCAACAGCGGACAAGAGACCCAGTACTTC
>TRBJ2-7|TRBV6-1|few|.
CASTGRDWYEQYF
TGTGCCAGCACGGGGCGGGATTGGTACGAGCAGTACTTC
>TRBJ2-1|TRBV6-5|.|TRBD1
CASSGTESTYNEQFF
TGTGCCAGCAGTGGGACAGAGTCAACCTACAATGAGCAGTTCTTC
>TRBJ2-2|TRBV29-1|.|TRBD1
CSFSGQGSTGELFF
TGCAGCTTTTCGGGACAGGGATCGACCGGGGAGCTGTTTTTT
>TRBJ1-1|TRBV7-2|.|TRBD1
CASSKVPGQGWNTEAFF
TGTGCCAGCAGCAAGGTCCCGGGACAGGGCTGGAACACTGAAGCTTTCTTT
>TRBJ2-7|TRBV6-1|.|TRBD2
CASSTLAGGYEQYF
TGTGCCAGCAGTACTCTAGCGGGAGGGTACGAGCAGTACTTC
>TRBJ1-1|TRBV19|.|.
CASSPGTPNTEAFF
TGTGCCAGTAGTCCCGGGACACCGAACACTGAAGCTTTCTTT
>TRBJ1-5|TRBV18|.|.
CASSTAGSNQPQHF
TGTGCCAGCTCAACGGCAGGGAGCAATCAGCCCCAGCATTTT
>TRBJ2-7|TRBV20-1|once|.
CSAVEGYEQYF
TGCAGTGCCGTGGAGGGCTACGAGCAGTACTTC
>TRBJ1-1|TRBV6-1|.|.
CASSPVPVNTEAFF
TGTGCCAGCAGTCCTGTCCCCGTCAACACTGAAGCTTTCTTT
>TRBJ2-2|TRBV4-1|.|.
CASSQVEGFGELFF
TGCGCCAGCAGCCAAGTGGAGGGATTCGGGGAGCTGTTTTTT
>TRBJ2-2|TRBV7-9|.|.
CASSLGTPNTGELFF
TGTGCCAGCAGCTTAGGGACACCGAACACCGGGGAGCTGTTTTTT
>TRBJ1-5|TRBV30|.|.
CAWSRRGNQPQHF
TGTGCCTGGAGTCGCAGGGGCAATCAGCCCCAGCATTTT
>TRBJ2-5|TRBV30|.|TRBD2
CAWRAGLAGGWQYF
TGTGCCTGGAGGGCTGGACTAGCGGGGGGATGGCAGTACTTC